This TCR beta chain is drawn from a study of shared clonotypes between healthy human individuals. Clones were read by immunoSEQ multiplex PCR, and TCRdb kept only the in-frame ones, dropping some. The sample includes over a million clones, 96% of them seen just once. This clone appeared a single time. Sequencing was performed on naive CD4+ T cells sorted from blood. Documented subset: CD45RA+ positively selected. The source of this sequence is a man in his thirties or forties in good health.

The CDR3 nucleotides are TGTGCCTGGAGTCCGGAGATCTATGGCTACACCTTC. Protein sequence: CAWSPEIYGYTF. The V and J genes are TRBV30 and TRBJ1-2; D gene unclear. The V gene lost 2 bases and the J gene lost 4 bases, with 8 bases spanning the gap. This CDR3 comprises 12 residues. CDR1 and CDR2 (germline): GTSNPN, SVGIG (reference sequence). Full variable domain (remainder filled in from reference TRBV30 and TRBJ1-2): SQTIHQWPATLVQPVGSPLSLECTVEGTSNPNLYWYRQAAGRGLQLLFYSVGIGQISSEVPQNLSASRPQDRQFILSSKKLLLSDSGFYLCAWSPEIYGYTFGSGTRLTVV.